This T cell receptor (beta chain) was recorded in a study of blood T cell repertoires in COVID-19. Assay: immunoSEQ multiplex PCR; the TCRdb copy retains only in-frame clones and omits some. Of about 50,000 clones in the sample, approximately 89% were seen once. Germline lookup yields CDR1 SGHNT and CDR2 YYREEE (reference sequence). The CDR3 runs to 16 residues. V lost 2 bases and J lost 3, with 17 bases in between. The sample was peripheral blood. V gene TRBV5-4 combines with J gene TRBJ1-2, with a possible D match to TRBD1 (5 bases). The receptor's source is a man in his sixties with acute or convalescent COVID-19. The DNA of the CDR3 is TGTGCCAGCAGCTTCCCTCTCCCGGGGGATGACTATGGCTACACCTTC. Translating gives CASSFPLPGDDYGYTF.